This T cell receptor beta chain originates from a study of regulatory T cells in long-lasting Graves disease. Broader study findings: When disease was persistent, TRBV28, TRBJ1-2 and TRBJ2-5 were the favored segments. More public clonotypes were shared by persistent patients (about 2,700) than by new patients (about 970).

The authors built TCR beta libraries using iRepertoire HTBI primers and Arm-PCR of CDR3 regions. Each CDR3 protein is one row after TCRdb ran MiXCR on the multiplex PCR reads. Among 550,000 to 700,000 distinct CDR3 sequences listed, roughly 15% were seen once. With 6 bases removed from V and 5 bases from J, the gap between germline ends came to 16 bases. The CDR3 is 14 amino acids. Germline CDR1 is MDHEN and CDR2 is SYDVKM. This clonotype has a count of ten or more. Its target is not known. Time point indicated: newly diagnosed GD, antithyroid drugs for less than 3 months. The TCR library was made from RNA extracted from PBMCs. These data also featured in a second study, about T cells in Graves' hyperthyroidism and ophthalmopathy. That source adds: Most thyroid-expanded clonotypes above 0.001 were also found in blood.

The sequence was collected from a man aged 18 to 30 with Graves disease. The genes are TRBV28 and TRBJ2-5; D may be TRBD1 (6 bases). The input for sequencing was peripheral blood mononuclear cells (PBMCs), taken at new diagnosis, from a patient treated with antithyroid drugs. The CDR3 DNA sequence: TGTGCCAGCAGGTCGACAGGAAGGGATGAGACCCAGTACTTC. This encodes CASRSTGRDETQYF.